This entry lists 20 T cell receptor beta chains sequenced from one sample in a study of cytomegalovirus exposure and HLA in healthy donors. Use of 60 Vbeta and 13 Jbeta primers characterized the PCR. Produced via immunoSEQ multiplex PCR; TCRdb's table is partial and in-frame only. The table lists 80,000 to 90,000 clones, around 75% of them singletons. The source material was PBMCs. The receptors shown here come from a man aged 40-49 years in good health and CMV-seronegative.

J is TRBJ1-1 and V is TRBV5-1; D remains ambiguous. CDR1 and CDR2 (germline): SGHRS, YFSETQ. The V end was cut by 0 bases, the J end by 2 bases, with 11 bases between. This CDR3 is built from 15 residues. The CDR3 coding sequence is TGCGCCAGCAGCTTGGGGTGGGAGGGAAACACTGAAGCTTTCTTT. Translation gives CASSLGWEGNTEAFF.

For the CDR3, the DNA is TGTGCCAGCAGTGATGACAGGGTGCGCTATGGCTACACCTTC. Amino acids: CASSDDRVRYGYTF. The rearrangement uses TRBV25-1 and TRBJ1-2; 7 bases are a match to TRBD1. V shed 3 bases and J 4 bases; nucleotides not matched to a gene: 5. The CDR3 runs 14 residues. Germline assignment: CDR1 MGHDK and CDR2 SYGVNS.

This chain uses TRBV5-1 with TRBJ2-6, with D perhaps TRBD1 (6 bases). With 7 bases removed from V and 1 base from J, the gap between germline ends came to 15 bases. Germline V gene sequence: CDR1 SGHRS, CDR2 YFSETQ. The CDR3 is 16 amino acids. The CDR3 here is CASHFKTGSGANVLTF. In nucleotides, the CDR3 is TGCGCCAGCCACTTTAAAACAGGGTCTGGGGCCAACGTCCTGACTTTC.

The chain has TRBV7-6 and TRBJ1-5; TRBD1 aligns across 9 bases. The V gene end was trimmed by 5 bases and the J gene end by 4 bases; junction bases not matched to a gene: 15. The CDR3 spans 18 residues. Germline V gene data show CDR1 as SGHVS and CDR2 as FNYEAQ. The CDR3 coding sequence is TGTGCCAGCAGCCGTCCTAAAACAGGGGGCCGGGGGAATCAGCCCCAGCATTTT. Its protein is CASSRPKTGGRGNQPQHF.

The V call is TRBV30, the J call TRBJ1-5; 7 bases match TRBD1. V lost 2 bases, J lost 2 bases, and 3 bases stayed unmatched. Germline lookup yields CDR1 GTSNPN and CDR2 SVGIG (reference sequence). The CDR3 has 14 amino acids. CDR3 coding DNA: TGTGCCTGGAGTCCCGACAGGGGCAATCAGCCCCAGCATTTT. Protein sequence: CAWSPDRGNQPQHF.

The chain uses TRBV7-9 and TRBJ2-7; 9 nucleotides line up with TRBD1. CDR1 is SEHNR, CDR2 FQNEAQ, per germline (reference sequence). V shed 5 bases, J shed 2 bases, and the junction held 7 bases outside the gene matches. The length of the CDR3 is 15 residues. The CDR3 reads CASSQTRQGAYEQYF. The CDR3 DNA follows: TGTGCCAGCAGCCAGACTAGACAGGGGGCCTACGAGCAGTACTTC.

This chain links TRBV18 with TRBJ1-2, with 8 bases identical to TRBD1. The V gene's germline CDR1 is KGHSH and CDR2 LQKENI. The CDR3 consists of 16 residues. Losses at the gene ends were 8 bases for V and 2 bases for J; bases not matched to a gene: 13. CDR3 in DNA: TGTGCCAGCCGAGGACAGGGCAAAAACGCCAACTATGGCTACACCTTC. It encodes CASRGQGKNANYGYTF.

The rearrangement links TRBV2 to TRBJ2-2; D may be TRBD2 (5 bases). V was pared by 7 bases and J by 5 bases, with 11 bases between. Looked up from germline, CDR1 is SNHLY and CDR2 is FYNNEI. The CDR3 runs 13 residues. As DNA, the CDR3 is TGTGCCAGCACCCTACTAGAAACCGGGGAGCTGTTTTTT. Its protein is CASTLLETGELFF.

This clone was counted between two and nine times. J is TRBJ2-6 and V is TRBV7-3; D ambiguous. CDR1 SGHTA and CDR2 FQGTGA come from the germline V gene. CDR3 length: 15 residues. V was cut by 6 bases and J by 0 bases, with 9 bases left in between. CDR3 loop: CASSRSVSGANVLTF. The CDR3 nucleotides read TGTGCCAGCAGTCGCAGTGTCTCTGGGGCCAACGTCCTGACTTTC.

This chain uses TRBV19 with TRBJ1-5, with D maybe TRBD1 (5 bases). The CDR3 is 13 residues long. CDR1 is LNHDA, CDR2 SQIVND, per germline (reference sequence). V was pared by 8 bases and J by 6 bases, with 14 bases between. CDR3 sequence (DNA): TGTGCCAGTGGATCAGGGTCCCGTCAGCCCCAGCATTTT. Its protein product is CASGSGSRQPQHF.

This clone was recorded once. Mismatch with germline at one junction end may stem from a read error. The V and J genes are TRBV5-4 and TRBJ2-7; D gene unclear. CDR3 length equals 13 residues. Germline values: CDR1 SGHNT, CDR2 YYREEE (reference sequence). The CDR3 loop reads CASSLDPQLEQYF. The CDR3, as DNA: TGTGCCAGCAGTTTGGACCCTCAACTCGAGCAGTACTTC.

The V call is TRBV6-5, the J call TRBJ2-7; D is possibly TRBD1 (5 bases). The V gene lost 2 bases and the J gene lost 3 bases, with 11 bases spanning the gap. CDR1 is MNHEY and CDR2 is SVGAGI in the germline V gene. The CDR3 length is 14 residues. Written as DNA, the CDR3 is TGTGCCAGCAGTTACGACAGTGCCGTCTACGAGCAGTACTTC. Residues: CASSYDSAVYEQYF.

The V gene is TRBV6-5, the J gene TRBJ1-3; 8 nucleotides agree with TRBD1. The junction had 8 bases not matched to a gene; V was cut back by 6 bases and J by 4 bases. The CDR3 loop spans 15 amino acids. Germline values: CDR1 MNHEY, CDR2 SVGAGI. The CDR3 DNA is TGTGCCAGCAGGACGACAGGGGTTGGGGGAAACACCATATATTTT. As protein: CASRTTGVGGNTIYF.

This rearrangement joins TRBV19 to TRBJ2-7, with 8 nucleotides matching TRBD1. This CDR3 is built from 15 residues. Germline V lookup: CDR1 LNHDA, CDR2 SQIVND (reference sequence). The trim removed 3 bases at V and 3 bases at J, leaving 7 bases unmatched. This chain's CDR3 is CASSILRDRRYEQYF. The CDR3 bases are TGTGCCAGTAGTATCCTCCGGGACAGGCGCTACGAGCAGTACTTC.

In DNA, the CDR3 is TGTGCCAGCAGTTCCGGAAGGGGGATTAATTCACCCCTCCACTTT. This codes for CASSSGRGINSPLHF. This chain links TRBV5-4 with TRBJ1-6; D may be TRBD1 (6 bases). Trimming took off 5 bases at V and 6 bases at J, with 15 bases between the two ends. CDR1 SGHNT and CDR2 YYREEE come from the germline V gene (reference sequence). The CDR3 loop spans 15 amino acids.

V and J are TRBV4-2 and TRBJ1-5; no definite D call. The V and J ends lost 1 base and 5 bases respectively, with 12 bases between them. In germline, CDR1 is LGHNA, CDR2 YNFKEQ. The CDR3 sequence is 15 residues long. The CDR3 bases are TGTGCCAGCAGCCAAGGTGTCGACACTTATCAGCCCCAGCATTTT. Residues: CASSQGVDTYQPQHF.

The chain uses TRBV4-1 and TRBJ1-2, with 8 positions matching TRBD1. The CDR3 length is 15 residues. Germline lookup yields CDR1 MGHRA and CDR2 YSYEKL. Unmatched junction bases numbered 7, after V lost 3 bases and J lost 4 bases. CDR3 sequence reads: CASSHPGQGAYGYTF. The CDR3 bases are TGCGCCAGCAGCCATCCCGGACAGGGTGCCTATGGCTACACCTTC.

In the case of this clone: In the same sample, other DNA sequences code for this CDR3. The chain carries TRBV11-2 and TRBJ1-2; D not certain. Deletions cut 3 bases from V and 7 bases from J, with 6 bases between. Germline V gene data show CDR1 as SGHAT and CDR2 as FQNNGV. The CDR3 spans 11 residues. The CDR3 DNA reads as TGTGCCAGCAGCTTTCGGGGTGGCTACACCTTC. Its translation is CASSFRGGYTF. The entire variable domain, with the rest obtained from reference TRBV11-2 and TRBJ1-2, is as follows: EAGVAQSPRYKIIEKRQSVAFWCNPISGHATLYWYQQILGQGPKLLIQFQNNGVVDDSQLPKDRFSAERLKGVDSTLKIQPAKLEDSAVYLCASSFRGGYTFGSGTRLTVV.

This chain joins TRBV11-1 and TRBJ1-1; the D is unclear. V was cut by 2 bases and J by 8 bases, with 9 bases left in between. The V gene's germline CDR1 is SGHAT and CDR2 FQDESV (reference sequence). The CDR3 has 12 residues. The CDR3 loop reads CASSLKGGEAFF. In DNA form, the CDR3 reads TGTGCCAGCAGCTTAAAGGGAGGGGAAGCTTTCTTT.

The chain combines TRBV15 with TRBJ2-7; 8 nucleotides agree with TRBD2. This CDR3 is built from 18 residues. V was pared by 6 bases and J by 0 bases, with 16 bases of the junction left unmatched. Germline CDR1 reads LNHNV; CDR2 reads YYDKDF (reference sequence). CDR3 nucleotide sequence: TGTGCCACCAGTCCCGATCCGGCGGGGGGCTCCAGCTCCTACGAGCAGTACTTC. Translating it yields CATSPDPAGGSSSYEQYF.